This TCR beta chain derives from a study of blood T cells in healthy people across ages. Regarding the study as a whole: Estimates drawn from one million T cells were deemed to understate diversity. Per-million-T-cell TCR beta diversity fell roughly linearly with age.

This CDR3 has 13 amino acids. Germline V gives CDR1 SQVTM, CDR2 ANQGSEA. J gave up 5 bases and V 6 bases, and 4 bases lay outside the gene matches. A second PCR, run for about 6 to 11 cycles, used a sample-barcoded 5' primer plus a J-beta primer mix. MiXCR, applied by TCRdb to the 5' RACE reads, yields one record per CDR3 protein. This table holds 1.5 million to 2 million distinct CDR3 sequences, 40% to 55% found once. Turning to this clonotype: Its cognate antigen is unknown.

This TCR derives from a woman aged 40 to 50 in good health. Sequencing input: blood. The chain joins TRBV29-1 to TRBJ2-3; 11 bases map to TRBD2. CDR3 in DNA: TGCAGCGTAGATAGCGGGGGGGAAGATACGCAGTATTTT. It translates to CSVDSGGEDTQYF.